This TCR beta chain derives from a study of cytomegalovirus exposure and HLA in healthy donors. After removal of 0 bases from V and 1 base from J, the junction contained 7 bases not matched to a gene. In germline, CDR1 is SGHRS, CDR2 YFSETQ. This CDR3 comprises 16 residues. The PCR made use of 60 Vbeta and 13 Jbeta primers. Generated by immunoSEQ multiplex PCR, the TCRdb table keeps only in-frame clones and is missing some. Altogether 150,000 to 200,000 clones are present, approximately 84% being singletons, with the ten largest covering roughly 2.1%. Sample: PBMCs. The receptor was isolated from a man aged 18 to 30 in good health and CMV-seropositive. The V call is TRBV5-1, the J call TRBJ2-7, with 7 nucleotides matching TRBD2. CDR3 nucleotide sequence: TGCGCCAGCAGCTTGGGGGGGAGGGGAGGGTCCTACGAGCAGTACTTC. Residues: CASSLGGRGGSYEQYF.